This TCR beta chain was sequenced in a study of blood T cells in healthy people across ages. Primers used in a second PCR of roughly 6 to 11 cycles were a sample-barcoded 5' primer and a J-beta primer mix. From the 5' RACE reads, TCRdb called clonotypes with MiXCR, one entry per CDR3 protein. Of about 690,000 distinct CDR3 sequences in the sample, roughly two fifths were seen once. CDR1 and CDR2 (germline): LGHNA, YSLEER. The CDR3 has 19 amino acids. Trimming pared 0 bases from V and 0 bases from J, leaving 18 bases between. The TCR comes from a man at least 80 years old in good health. What was sequenced was blood. The chain couples TRBV4-3 to TRBJ2-1; D possibly matches TRBD1 or TRBD2 (5 bases each). The CDR3 sequence: CASSQERARGLSSYNEQFF. DNA of the CDR3: TGCGCCAGCAGCCAAGAAAGGGCGAGGGGCCTGAGCTCCTACAATGAGCAGTTCTTC.